This is a list of T cell receptor beta chains from one sample in a study of T cell responses to AZD1222 COVID-19 vaccine. Clones were sequenced by immunoSEQ multiplex PCR, and TCRdb holds only the in-frame ones, with some missing. The repertoire has 100,000 to 150,000 clones, about 92% of them found once; the top ten carry 1.1%. Here the sequenced sample was peripheral blood, taken on day 0 of AZD1222 vaccination. The source is an adult in good health. The CDR3 runs from the conserved cysteine through the conserved F or W. D genes are given only for firm matches. Rows give clone size only sometimes, using once, few, many, or a class for an expanded clone.

V gene: TRBV3-1/TRBV3-2; J gene: TRBJ1-2; clone size: .; D gene: .; CDR3 DNA: TGTGCCAGCAGCCAAGGGGGTTCGGGGTACTATGGCTACACCTTC; CDR3 protein: CASSQGGSGYYGYTF
V gene: TRBV7-8; J gene: TRBJ2-5; clone size: .; D gene: TRBD2; CDR3 DNA: TGTGCCAGCAGCTTAAGACTAGCGGGAGAGGAGACCCAGTACTTC; CDR3 protein: CASSLRLAGEETQYF
V gene: TRBV6-5; J gene: TRBJ2-3; clone size: .; D gene: TRBD2; CDR3 DNA: TGTGCCAGCAGCGTGGGACTAGCAGGGGCAGATACGCAGTATTTT; CDR3 protein: CASSVGLAGADTQYF
V gene: TRBV27; J gene: TRBJ2-1; clone size: few; D gene: TRBD2; CDR3 DNA: TGTGCCAGTGCTCTAGCGGGGGCCTACAATGAGCAGTTCTTC; CDR3 protein: CASALAGAYNEQFF
V gene: TRBV29-1; J gene: TRBJ2-7; clone size: .; D gene: TRBD1; CDR3 DNA: TGCAGCGTTGAACGTGAGGGACAGGAGAGCTACGAGCAGTACTTC; CDR3 protein: CSVEREGQESYEQYF
V gene: TRBV7-9; J gene: TRBJ1-5; clone size: .; D gene: .; CDR3 DNA: TGTGCCAGCAGCTTCTCTAGCAATCAGCCCCAGCATTTT; CDR3 protein: CASSFSSNQPQHF
V gene: TRBV7-8; J gene: TRBJ1-5; clone size: .; D gene: .; CDR3 DNA: TGTGCCAGCAGCGACCGAACAGGGAAGAACCAGCCCCAGCATTTT; CDR3 protein: CASSDRTGKNQPQHF
V gene: TRBV7-9; J gene: TRBJ1-2; clone size: .; D gene: .; CDR3 DNA: TGTGCCAGCAGACCCCTGATGAGCGGGATAGGATATGGCTACACCTTC; CDR3 protein: CASRPLMSGIGYGYTF
V gene: TRBV11-3; J gene: TRBJ2-1; clone size: .; D gene: .; CDR3 DNA: TGTGCCAGCAGCTCTGGCGTTCGCAATGAGCAGTTCTTC; CDR3 protein: CASSSGVRNEQFF
V gene: TRBV7-9; J gene: TRBJ2-2; clone size: once; D gene: .; CDR3 DNA: TGTGCCAGCACCACGAACACCGGGGAGCTGTTTTTT; CDR3 protein: CASTTNTGELFF
V gene: TRBV5-1; J gene: TRBJ1-1; clone size: once; D gene: TRBD1; CDR3 DNA: TGCGCCAGCAGCGTAACACAGGGGGGAAGGACTGAAGCTTTCTTT; CDR3 protein: CASSVTQGGRTEAFF
V gene: TRBV5-1; J gene: TRBJ1-1; clone size: once; D gene: .; CDR3 DNA: TGCGCCAGCAGCTTGTTAGGGGTGAACACTGAAGCTTTCTTT; CDR3 protein: CASSLLGVNTEAFF
V gene: TRBV28; J gene: TRBJ2-7; clone size: .; D gene: .; CDR3 DNA: TGTGCCAGCACCCTGGCGGGGACAGCCTACGAGCAGTACTTC; CDR3 protein: CASTLAGTAYEQYF
V gene: TRBV7-6; J gene: TRBJ2-3; clone size: .; D gene: .; CDR3 DNA: TGTGCCAGCAGCTTGGAGTTGGGCACAGATACGCAGTATTTT; CDR3 protein: CASSLELGTDTQYF
V gene: TRBV3-1/TRBV3-2; J gene: TRBJ2-7; clone size: .; D gene: TRBD1; CDR3 DNA: TGTGCCAGCAGCCCGGGACAGAGTCGCGAGCAGTACTTC; CDR3 protein: CASSPGQSREQYF
V gene: TRBV6-6; J gene: TRBJ1-6; clone size: .; D gene: TRBD1; CDR3 DNA: TGTGCCAGCAGTCTACAGGGGGCTGGGTCACCCCTCCACTTT; CDR3 protein: CASSLQGAGSPLHF
V gene: TRBV6-5; J gene: TRBJ2-7; clone size: .; D gene: TRBD2; CDR3 DNA: TGTGCCAGCAGCAGTAGCGGGAGTCGGTACGAGCAGTACTTC; CDR3 protein: CASSSSGSRYEQYF
V gene: TRBV6-5; J gene: TRBJ1-2; clone size: .; D gene: .; CDR3 DNA: TGTGCCAGCACCACCCCGCCAGGAATGGATGGCTACACCTTC; CDR3 protein: CASTTPPGMDGYTF
V gene: TRBV15; J gene: TRBJ1-5; clone size: .; D gene: .; CDR3 DNA: TGTGCCACCAGCAGAGGTTATAGCAATCAGCCCCAGCATTTT; CDR3 protein: CATSRGYSNQPQHF
V gene: TRBV4-1; J gene: TRBJ2-5; clone size: .; D gene: .; CDR3 DNA: TGCGCCAGCAGCCAATCCGGGAATCAAGAGACCCAGTACTTC; CDR3 protein: CASSQSGNQETQYF
V gene: TRBV5-1; J gene: TRBJ2-7; clone size: .; D gene: TRBD1; CDR3 DNA: TGCGCCAGCAGCTTGGATCCAGGGGGCTACGAGCAGTACTTC; CDR3 protein: CASSLDPGGYEQYF
V gene: TRBV27; J gene: TRBJ1-2; clone size: .; D gene: .; CDR3 DNA: TGTGCCAGCAGTAGAACCTCAGAGGAAAACTATGGCTACACCTTC; CDR3 protein: CASSRTSEENYGYTF
V gene: TRBV27; J gene: TRBJ1-5; clone size: .; D gene: .; CDR3 DNA: TGTGCCAGCAGTTTAAGAGGTCTGGGCAATCAGCCCCAGCATTTT; CDR3 protein: CASSLRGLGNQPQHF
V gene: TRBV6-5; J gene: TRBJ2-7; clone size: few; D gene: .; CDR3 DNA: TGTGCCAGCAGTCTTGGTCCCGCCTACGAGCAGTACTTC; CDR3 protein: CASSLGPAYEQYF
V gene: TRBV27; J gene: TRBJ2-3; clone size: .; D gene: .; CDR3 DNA: TGTGCCAGCAGTTTCAGGGGTCTTGGCACAGATACGCAGTATTTT; CDR3 protein: CASSFRGLGTDTQYF
V gene: TRBV4-1; J gene: TRBJ2-7; clone size: .; D gene: TRBD1; CDR3 DNA: TGCGCCAGCAGCCAAGGCTTAGACAGGGCCTACGAGCAGTACTTC; CDR3 protein: CASSQGLDRAYEQYF
V gene: TRBV30; J gene: TRBJ2-3; clone size: .; D gene: .; CDR3 DNA: TGTGCCTGGAGACAGGAGAACACAGATACGCAGTATTTT; CDR3 protein: CAWRQENTDTQYF
V gene: TRBV28; J gene: TRBJ1-6; clone size: .; D gene: TRBD1; CDR3 DNA: TGTGCCAGCAGTCTCCCCAGGGGGTATTCACCCCTCCACTTT; CDR3 protein: CASSLPRGYSPLHF
V gene: TRBV10-1; J gene: TRBJ1-6; clone size: once; D gene: TRBD1; CDR3 DNA: TGCGCCAGCAGGGACCCGACCGGGACAGCTTATAATTCACCCCTCCACTTT; CDR3 protein: CASRDPTGTAYNSPLHF
V gene: TRBV18; J gene: TRBJ1-2; clone size: .; D gene: .; CDR3 DNA: TGTGCCAGCTCACCAGGATCTAACTATGGCTACACCTTC; CDR3 protein: CASSPGSNYGYTF
V gene: TRBV28; J gene: TRBJ1-4; clone size: .; D gene: TRBD1; CDR3 DNA: TGTGCCAGCAGTTCCAACCGGGACAGTAGCTATAATGAAAAACTGTTTTTT; CDR3 protein: CASSSNRDSSYNEKLFF
V gene: TRBV5-1; J gene: TRBJ1-5; clone size: .; D gene: .; CDR3 DNA: TGCGCCAGCAGCCTACAGGGTGGTCAGCCCCAGCATTTT; CDR3 protein: CASSLQGGQPQHF
V gene: TRBV29-1; J gene: TRBJ2-7; clone size: .; D gene: .; CDR3 DNA: TGCAGCGTTATTCTTCCAGGGACCTACGAGCAGTACTTC; CDR3 protein: CSVILPGTYEQYF
V gene: TRBV11-2; J gene: TRBJ2-4; clone size: .; D gene: .; CDR3 DNA: TGTGCCAGCAGCTTGCCGTCAGGACCGTTCCTGATGCGAAACATTCAGTACTTC; CDR3 protein: CASSLPSGPFLMRNIQYF
V gene: TRBV4-1; J gene: TRBJ1-5; clone size: .; D gene: .; CDR3 DNA: TGCGCCAGCAGCCAAGAGGCTCAGGCTCAGCCCCAGCATTTT; CDR3 protein: CASSQEAQAQPQHF
V gene: TRBV4-1; J gene: TRBJ1-4; clone size: .; D gene: TRBD1; CDR3 DNA: TGCGCCAGCAGCCGAGGACAGGGAATTGAAAAACTGTTTTTT; CDR3 protein: CASSRGQGIEKLFF
V gene: TRBV6-4; J gene: TRBJ1-6; clone size: few; D gene: .; CDR3 DNA: TGTGCCAGCAGTGAGGGAGACGATAATTCACCCCTCCACTTT; CDR3 protein: CASSEGDDNSPLHF
V gene: TRBV28; J gene: TRBJ2-3; clone size: .; D gene: .; CDR3 DNA: TGTGCCAGCAGTTTGCGGTCCTCTCCGCAGTATTTT; CDR3 protein: CASSLRSSPQYF
V gene: TRBV6-6; J gene: TRBJ1-6; clone size: .; D gene: TRBD1; CDR3 DNA: TGTGCCAGCAACGGACAGGTTGGCTCCCTCCACTTT; CDR3 protein: CASNGQVGSLHF
V gene: TRBV5-1; J gene: TRBJ2-2; clone size: .; D gene: .; CDR3 DNA: TGCGCCAGCAGCTTGGCCGGGCCCGGGGAGCTGTTTTTT; CDR3 protein: CASSLAGPGELFF
V gene: TRBV11-2; J gene: TRBJ2-1; clone size: .; D gene: .; CDR3 DNA: TGTGCCAGCAGCTTAGAGATCAGGGTTTCGCCCTACAATGAGCAGTTCTTC; CDR3 protein: CASSLEIRVSPYNEQFF
V gene: TRBV5-4; J gene: TRBJ1-6; clone size: .; D gene: .; CDR3 DNA: TGTGCCAGCAGCTTGAGTGGGGGTTCCTATAATTCACCCCTCCACTTT; CDR3 protein: CASSLSGGSYNSPLHF
V gene: TRBV28; J gene: TRBJ2-1; clone size: .; D gene: TRBD1; CDR3 DNA: TGTGCCAGCAGCTCGACAGGGTCGAATGAGCAGTTCTTC; CDR3 protein: CASSSTGSNEQFF
V gene: TRBV5-1; J gene: TRBJ2-2; clone size: .; D gene: .; CDR3 DNA: TGCGCCAGCAGCAACTACTTCGGGGAGCTGTTTTTT; CDR3 protein: CASSNYFGELFF
V gene: TRBV11-2; J gene: TRBJ1-5; clone size: once; D gene: .; CDR3 DNA: TGTGCCAGCAGCGTCGGGGGGGTCAGACAATATAGCAATCAGCCCCAGCATTTT; CDR3 protein: CASSVGGVRQYSNQPQHF